This TCR beta chain was observed in a study of T cell repertoires in cytomegalovirus infection. Worth noting for this clonotype: The target antigen is unknown.

Germline trimming cut 6 bases from V and 4 bases from J; bases unmatched to any gene: 10. In germline, CDR1 is SGHTS, CDR2 YDEGEE. CDR3 length: 17 residues. TCRdb independently ran MiXCR on the reads; one entry per CDR3 protein. The table records approximately 43,000 distinct CDR3 sequences, approximately 22% of them present only once. Overall study results and limits: Clonotypes of TCR beta that were HLA-C-restricted and CMV-specific dominated the ex vivo response.

This chain uses TRBV5-8 with TRBJ2-3; 14 nucleotides agree with TRBD2. Sequenced: PBMCs, sequenced either directly or after in vitro stimulation (not recorded which). The source is a human donor in good health (CMV status not recorded). Some clones in this sample may be carry-over from other donors' samples. The CDR3 region is CASTRGLAGGPSDTQYF. As DNA, the CDR3 is TGTGCCAGCACCCGCGGACTAGCGGGGGGCCCGTCAGATACGCAGTATTTT.